Following are 28 T cell receptor beta chains from one sample sequenced in a study of blood T cell repertoires in COVID-19. Clones were read by immunoSEQ multiplex PCR, and TCRdb kept only the in-frame ones, dropping some. The sample holds a few hundred thousand clones; around 90% are singletons and the top ten take approximately 1.8%. Sequencing used peripheral blood. These receptors were taken from a man between 65 and 85 years old with acute or convalescent COVID-19.

CDR3 sequence reads: CASSRSGAGEVDTQYF. DNA of the CDR3: TGTGCCAGCAGCCGTTCCGGAGCGGGAGAGGTAGATACGCAGTATTTT. J is TRBJ2-3 and V is TRBV5-5; 8 bases fit TRBD2. J was trimmed by 5 bases and V by 4 bases; bases with no gene match: 12. CDR1 is SGHKS and CDR2 is YYEKEE in the germline V gene (reference sequence). CDR3 size: 16 residues.

The chain couples TRBV28 to TRBJ2-7, with 11 bases identical to TRBD1. Losses at the gene ends were 5 bases for V and 2 bases for J; bases not matched to a gene: 5. This CDR3 has 15 amino acids. Germline V gives CDR1 MDHEN, CDR2 SYDVKM. The CDR3 region is CASSPGQGGAYEQYF. The DNA of the CDR3 is TGTGCCAGCAGTCCGGGACAGGGGGGGGCCTACGAGCAGTACTTC.

CDR3 protein: CASVGAGGLPGELFF. CDR3 DNA: TGCGCCAGCGTAGGGGCAGGGGGCCTTCCCGGGGAGCTGTTTTTT. This chain uses TRBV5-1 with TRBJ2-2; 8 nucleotides line up with TRBD1. Germline CDR1 reads SGHRS; CDR2 reads YFSETQ. The V gene end was trimmed by 7 bases and the J gene end by 6 bases; junction bases not matched to a gene: 11. The CDR3 is made up of 15 amino acids.

The chain employs TRBV7-2 and TRBJ1-3; D gene ambiguous. CDR3 length equals 15 residues. The V end lost 5 bases, the J end lost 0 bases, and 11 bases lay between the germline ends. Per the germline V gene, CDR1 is SGHTA and CDR2 is FQGNSA. In DNA form, the CDR3 reads TGTGCCAGCAGCACTAGACGGAGCTCTGGAAACACCATATATTTT. Translation: CASSTRRSSGNTIYF.

The chain joins TRBV7-6 to TRBJ2-1; 8 bases align to TRBD2. Trimming cost V 5 bases and J 1 base; bases outside gene matches: 19. Germline CDR1 is SGHVS and CDR2 is FNYEAQ. CDR3 size: 20 residues. The CDR3 spells CASSPIGLGTRRISYNEQFF. CDR3 sequence (DNA): TGTGCCAGCAGCCCAATAGGGTTAGGGACTAGGCGAATTTCCTACAATGAGCAGTTCTTC.

V is TRBV19 and J is TRBJ1-3, with a weak D call TRBD1 (5 bases). CDR3 length equals 13 residues. V gave up 8 bases and J gave up 8 bases, with 16 bases separating them. Germline CDR1 is LNHDA and CDR2 is SQIVND (reference sequence). The CDR3 region is CASVSKPGDTIYF. DNA for the CDR3: TGTGCCAGTGTCTCGAAGCCGGGGGACACCATATATTTT.

The chain is built from TRBV5-1 and TRBJ1-1; a weak D match, TRBD1 (5 bases). The germline gives CDR1 SGHRS, CDR2 YFSETQ. The CDR3 is made up of 14 amino acids. The germline V and J ends were trimmed by 4 bases and 4 bases, with 14 bases remaining between them. Written as DNA, the CDR3 is TGCGCCAGCAGCCCACGGTTAGGGGTCACTGAAGCTTTCTTT. Protein: CASSPRLGVTEAFF.

This clone was observed a single time. This chain connects TRBV10-3 to TRBJ2-7, with 14 bases lining up with TRBD2. With 1 base clipped from V and 2 bases from J, the junction kept 10 bases outside the gene matches. The CDR3 has 19 residues. Germline V gene sequence: CDR1 ENHRY, CDR2 SYGVKD. CDR3 coding DNA: TGTGCCATCAGTGAGTTGACTAGCGGGAGGGCCGTCGGGGCCTACGAGCAGTACTTC. Translation gives CAISELTSGRAVGAYEQYF.

The chain is built from TRBV6-5 and TRBJ1-1; maybe TRBD1 (6 bases). The germline V gene has CDR1 MNHEY and CDR2 SVGAGI. The CDR3 contains 16 residues. Trimming cost V 0 bases and J 4 bases, with 15 bases left between them. The CDR3 bases are TGTGCCAGCAGTTACTCGGGGGCCCCGGCGGGCACTGAAGCTTTCTTT. Residues: CASSYSGAPAGTEAFF.

The chain has TRBV7-9 and TRBJ2-6, with D unresolved. The CDR3 spans 14 residues. Per the germline V gene, CDR1 is SEHNR and CDR2 is FQNEAQ (reference sequence). V was pared by 5 bases and J by 4 bases, with 9 bases between. CDR3 DNA sequence: TGTGCCAGCAGCCTATCAATGGGGGCCAACGTCCTGACTTTC. Translation: CASSLSMGANVLTF. Full variable domain (remainder filled in from reference TRBV7-9 and TRBJ2-6): DTGVSQNPRHKITKRGQNVTFRCDPISEHNRLYWYRQTLGQGPEFLTYFQNEAQLEKSRLLSDRFSAERPKGSFSTLEIQRTEQGDSAMYLCASSLSMGANVLTFGAGSRLTVL.

This clone was counted once. The chain joins TRBV15 to TRBJ1-3, with D possibly being TRBD1 (6 bases). Germline CDR1 is LNHNV and CDR2 is YYDKDF (reference sequence). CDR3 length: 16 residues. V lost 2 bases to trimming and J lost 4 bases, with 15 bases between them. CDR3 sequence: CATSRPLQGAGNTIYF. CDR3 DNA sequence: TGTGCCACCAGCAGACCCCTACAGGGAGCGGGAAACACCATATATTTT.

This clone has just a few counts. The chain carries TRBV4-1 and TRBJ2-3, with 9 nucleotides matching TRBD1. The CDR3 has 16 amino acids. Trimming cost V 1 base and J 2 bases; bases outside gene matches: 4. Germline V lookup: CDR1 MGHRA, CDR2 YSYEKL. The CDR3 here is CASSQGQGGFTDTQYF. DNA for the CDR3: TGCGCCAGCAGCCAAGGACAGGGGGGCTTCACAGATACGCAGTATTTT.

This rearrangement joins TRBV6-5 to TRBJ1-5, with D perhaps TRBD1 (5 bases). Germline V lookup: CDR1 MNHEY, CDR2 SVGAGI. With 10 bases removed from V and 3 bases from J, the gap between germline ends came to 13 bases. This CDR3 is built from 13 residues. CDR3 in amino acids: CATYQGHNQPQHF. In DNA form, the CDR3 reads TGTGCCACCTACCAGGGCCACAATCAGCCCCAGCATTTT.

The V and J genes are TRBV27 and TRBJ1-1; D may be TRBD1 (6 bases). The CDR3 runs 13 residues. Trimming took off 5 bases at V and 8 bases at J, with 15 bases between the two ends. Per germline, CDR1 MNHEY and CDR2 SMNVEV (reference sequence). As DNA, the CDR3 is TGTGCCAGCAGTCCCCGAGGGGGGGCAGAAGCTTTCTTT. Protein product: CASSPRGGAEAFF.

The gene calls are TRBV5-5 and TRBJ1-2; 8 bases are a match to TRBD1. Germline CDR1 and CDR2: SGHKS and YYEKEE (reference sequence). The CDR3 totals 18 residues. Trimming cost V 3 bases and J 4 bases; bases outside gene matches: 17. CDR3: CASSSRPSHGTGFYGYTF. The CDR3 bases are TGTGCCAGCAGCTCTCGCCCGTCTCACGGGACAGGTTTCTATGGCTACACCTTC.

The chain is built from TRBV7-2 and TRBJ1-3; 7 bases map to TRBD1. CDR1 is SGHTA, CDR2 FQGNSA, per germline. V was pared by 2 bases and J by 2 bases, with 0 bases of the junction left unmatched. The length of the CDR3 is 14 residues. The CDR3 here is CASSLQGAGNTIYF. CDR3 DNA: TGTGCCAGCAGCTTACAGGGGGCTGGAAACACCATATATTTT.

The V gene is TRBV12-5, the J gene TRBJ2-2; 9 bases are shared with TRBD2. Germline lookup yields CDR1 LGHNT and CDR2 FRNRAP. The ends lost 3 bases at V and 5 bases at J; junction bases unmatched: 7. The CDR3 runs to 16 residues. In DNA, the CDR3 is TGTGCTAGTGGTTTTACGGCTAGCGGGATTACCGGGGAGCTGTTTTTT. Its translation is CASGFTASGITGELFF.

DNA for the CDR3: TGTGCCAGCAGCTTAAGTTTGACAAATCCGAACACTGAAGCTTTCTTT. The encoded protein is CASSLSLTNPNTEAFF. This chain links TRBV7-2 with TRBJ1-1, with D unclear. V was clipped by 2 bases and J by 1 base, with 14 bases between them. The germline CDR1 and CDR2 sequences are SGHTA and FQGNSA. The CDR3 spans 16 residues.

The V gene is TRBV5-1, the J gene TRBJ1-2; TRBD1 might be the D (6 bases). The germline gives CDR1 SGHRS, CDR2 YFSETQ. V was clipped by 7 bases and J by 8 bases, with 12 bases between them. The CDR3 runs 11 residues. CDR3 DNA sequence: TGCGCCAGCGGGAAGGGGGAGGGCTACACCTTC. Residues: CASGKGEGYTF.

The chain is built from TRBV7-2 and TRBJ2-1, with D unclear. The CDR3 totals 12 residues. Germline CDR1 reads SGHTA; CDR2 reads FQGNSA. Between the trimmed V and J ends, which lost 1 base and 11 bases, there was a span of 9 bases. For the CDR3, the DNA is TGTGCCAGCAGCTTAGGTTTGGGCAAGCAGTTCTTC. Its translation is CASSLGLGKQFF.

The gene calls are TRBV9 and TRBJ1-5, with 7 bases aligning to TRBD1. The CDR3 consists of 14 residues. V shed 2 bases, J shed 2 bases, and the junction held 1 base outside the gene matches. Germline V CDR1 and CDR2: SGDLS, YYNGEE. The DNA of the CDR3 is TGTGCCAGCAGCGTCACAGGGGGCAATCAGCCCCAGCATTTT. Translating it yields CASSVTGGNQPQHF.

This clone occurred once. The V gene is TRBV27, the J gene TRBJ1-5, with TRBD1 matching over 7 bases. The junction had 6 bases not matched to a gene; V was cut back by 3 bases and J by 4 bases. The CDR3 is 15 amino acids. In germline, CDR1 is MNHEY, CDR2 SMNVEV (reference sequence). The DNA for the CDR3 is TGTGCCAGCAGTTTCCGTGACAGGGCTAATCAGCCCCAGCATTTT. Encoded protein: CASSFRDRANQPQHF.

In its sample, this clone was seen once. This chain uses TRBV30 with TRBJ1-1; D is undetermined. The CDR3 contains 12 residues. The V end lost 3 bases, the J end lost 12 bases, and 17 bases lay between the germline ends. Germline values: CDR1 GTSNPN, CDR2 SVGIG (reference sequence). CDR3 nucleotides: TGTGCCTGGAGGTATCGGGGAGGTGATCCTTTCTTT. It encodes CAWRYRGGDPFF.

As regards this clone: Other nucleotide sequences from this sample produce the same CDR3. The rearrangement uses TRBV9 and TRBJ1-2; D remains unclear. Germline CDR1 SGDLS, CDR2 YYNGEE. The CDR3 consists of 14 residues. Trimming left V 0 bases short and J 2 bases short, with 8 bases between. CDR3 in amino acids: CASSVATENYGYTF. The CDR3 DNA reads TGTGCCAGCAGCGTAGCTACAGAGAACTATGGCTACACCTTC.

The chain links TRBV28 to TRBJ2-1, with 7 bases lining up with TRBD2. The trim removed 7 bases at V and 1 base at J, leaving 7 bases unmatched. The CDR3 contains 15 residues. Germline V gives CDR1 MDHEN, CDR2 SYDVKM. CDR3 loop: CASIIGGGSYNEQFF. CDR3 coding DNA: TGTGCCAGCATTATAGGCGGGGGTTCCTACAATGAGCAGTTCTTC.

The chain recombines TRBV20-1 with TRBJ2-1; D perhaps matches TRBD1 (5 bases). Trimming shortened V by 3 bases and J by 1 base, and 22 bases separated the two germline ends. The CDR3 length is 18 residues. Germline CDR1 and CDR2: DFQATT and SNEGSKA (reference sequence). CDR3 DNA sequence: TGCAGTGCTAGTCGTCCGCTTGACGCAGGGCCATCCTACAATGAGCAGTTCTTC. Translation gives CSASRPLDAGPSYNEQFF.

The chain combines TRBV6-5 with TRBJ1-2, with D possibly matching TRBD1 (6 bases). Trimming stripped 0 bases from V and 4 bases from J, with 12 bases between. CDR3 length equals 15 residues. The germline CDR1 and CDR2 sequences are MNHEY and SVGAGI. As DNA, the CDR3 is TGTGCCAGCAGTTACTCGAGTAAAGGGGGCTATGGCTACACCTTC. Translating gives CASSYSSKGGYGYTF.

This clone was seen just once. Written as DNA, the CDR3 is TGTGCCAGCAGCTTAGTAGGGGGGGCCCGGGTTGGAGAGCAGTTCTTC. It yields the protein CASSLVGGARVGEQFF. This chain connects TRBV7-6 to TRBJ2-1; D perhaps matches TRBD2 (7 bases). CDR1 is SGHVS and CDR2 is FNYEAQ in the germline V gene. This CDR3 has 16 residues. Trimming stripped 1 base from V and 10 bases from J, with 20 bases between.